The rows below give T cell receptor beta chains drawn from one sample of a study of T cell changes during pregnancy in multiple sclerosis. The assay was immunoSEQ multiplex PCR, and TCRdb's table has in-frame clones only and misses some. The profile covers around 130,000 clones, with under 95% appearing a single time and roughly 6.2% taken by the ten largest. Sequenced material: peripheral blood, taken before pregnancy. All receptors derive from a female donor with multiple sclerosis, enrolled in a pregnancy study. Each CDR3 is given with its conserved first and last residue. The D gene is left open where the match is weak. Not all rows give a size; the values are once, few, many and, for expanded clones, a class.

DNA: TGTGCCAGTAGTAGCCTGGACAGGGAAGTTTCACCCCTCCACTTT
CDR3: CASSSLDREVSPLHF
V: TRBV19
D: TRBD1
size: -
J: TRBJ1-6

DNA: TGTGCCAGCAGCTTTCCTCCAGGCCCTGGGTCCTACGAGCAGTACTTC
CDR3: CASSFPPGPGSYEQYF
V: TRBV7-8
D: -
size: -
J: TRBJ2-7

DNA: TGTGCCAGCAGTCTCGCAGGGAACACTGAAGCTTTCTTT
CDR3: CASSLAGNTEAFF
V: TRBV7-9
D: -
size: once
J: TRBJ1-1

DNA: TGTGCCAGAAGCTGCTCTGGGGCCAACGTCCTGACTTTC
CDR3: CARSCSGANVLTF
V: TRBV19
D: -
size: -
J: TRBJ2-6

DNA: TGTGCCAGCAGCATCGGGACAGGGGGATACGAGCAGTACTTC
CDR3: CASSIGTGGYEQYF
V: TRBV7-6
D: TRBD1
size: -
J: TRBJ2-7

DNA: TGTGCCAGCAGCTTAGGCACGGGACAGTCTAATGAAAAACTGTTTTTT
CDR3: CASSLGTGQSNEKLFF
V: TRBV13
D: TRBD1
size: -
J: TRBJ1-4

DNA: TGTGCCAGTAGTACCCTTAGCGGGAGTCTGGGGAATGAGCAGTTCTTC
CDR3: CASSTLSGSLGNEQFF
V: TRBV19
D: TRBD2
size: -
J: TRBJ2-1

DNA: TGCAGCGTTGTGCGAGCGGGAAGCAACGAGCAGTACTTC
CDR3: CSVVRAGSNEQYF
V: TRBV29-1
D: TRBD2
size: -
J: TRBJ2-7

DNA: TGTGCCAGCAGCTCCAGAGGTCGACAGGGGAATGAGCAGTTCTTC
CDR3: CASSSRGRQGNEQFF
V: TRBV11-3
D: TRBD1
size: -
J: TRBJ2-1

DNA: TGTGCCAGCAGCTTAGCTTTTTTAGGGACAGACTCCTACGAGCAGTACTTC
CDR3: CASSLAFLGTDSYEQYF
V: TRBV7-9
D: TRBD1
size: -
J: TRBJ2-7

DNA: TGTGCCTGGACAACTGGAGCTAATGAAAAACTGTTTTTT
CDR3: CAWTTGANEKLFF
V: TRBV30
D: -
size: -
J: TRBJ1-4

DNA: TGTGCCAGCAGCTTAGTGGCGGGGTGGAGTACCGGGGAGCTGTTTTTT
CDR3: CASSLVAGWSTGELFF
V: TRBV11-1
D: -
size: -
J: TRBJ2-2

DNA: TGTGCCAGCAGCCAACTCGGACAGGGTAGCAATCAGCCCCAGCATTTT
CDR3: CASSQLGQGSNQPQHF
V: TRBV4-2
D: TRBD1
size: -
J: TRBJ1-5

DNA: TGTGCCAGCAGCGTGCGCAGGACTAGCGGGAGTTGGTTCAATGAGCAGTTCTTC
CDR3: CASSVRRTSGSWFNEQFF
V: TRBV9
D: TRBD2
size: -
J: TRBJ2-1

DNA: TGTGCTAGTGGTTTGTACGGAGGGGGCACAGATACGCAGTATTTT
CDR3: CASGLYGGGTDTQYF
V: TRBV12-5
D: -
size: -
J: TRBJ2-3

DNA: TGTGCCAGCGGGTCCACTAGTAACACCGGGGAGCTGTTTTTT
CDR3: CASGSTSNTGELFF
V: TRBV6-1
D: -
size: -
J: TRBJ2-2

DNA: TGTGCCAGCAGTTTCTCTTCGACAGGACCCATTCAGTACTTC
CDR3: CASSFSSTGPIQYF
V: TRBV28
D: -
size: -
J: TRBJ2-4

DNA: TGTGCCCTCCGTTCGAAGGGAGGATATGGCTACACCTTC
CDR3: CALRSKGGYGYTF
V: TRBV6-5
D: -
size: -
J: TRBJ1-2

DNA: TGTGCCAGTAGCAGGGGGAAAGGTGCGAACACTGAAGCTTTCTTT
CDR3: CASSRGKGANTEAFF
V: TRBV19
D: TRBD1
size: -
J: TRBJ1-1

DNA: TGTGCCAGCAGCGTCGAGGGATATGGCCCGAACACTGAAGCTTTCTTT
CDR3: CASSVEGYGPNTEAFF
V: TRBV9
D: -
size: -
J: TRBJ1-1

DNA: TGTGCCAGCACTACAGGGGGTTTTAATGAAAAACTGTTTTTT
CDR3: CASTTGGFNEKLFF
V: TRBV25-1
D: TRBD1
size: -
J: TRBJ1-4

DNA: TGCGCCAGCAGCATCGACAGGCCCTCTGGAAACACCATATATTTT
CDR3: CASSIDRPSGNTIYF
V: TRBV5-1
D: -
size: -
J: TRBJ1-3